This paragraph covers one T cell receptor beta chain sequence. The antigen is unknown. This CDR3 region has 13 residues. Germline V gene sequence: CDR1 DFQATT, CDR2 SNEGSKA (reference sequence). Trimming left V 6 bases short and J 0 bases short, with 10 bases between. This sample is drawn from a study of T-cell memory formation after mild COVID-19. Constant-segment-primed 5'RACE gave TCR alpha and TCR beta cDNA libraries with sample barcodes and UMIs. TCRdb fed the 5' RACE reads into MiXCR, producing one record per CDR3 protein. This sample has tens of thousands of distinct CDR3 sequences; about a quarter occur once, and the top ten carry roughly 44%. Findings and limits, study-wide: Among clones peaking at day 37 in the second wave, SARS-CoV-2 specificity remained unconfirmed. Memory sampled before infection contained some responding clones, suggesting cross-reactive memory joined.

This receptor was obtained from a man between 18 and 29 years old who had mild COVID-19 (a few samples of this study predate the infection). Cell type and time point are not known. The J gene is TRBJ2-3, the V gene TRBV20-1; tentative D call: TRBD2 (6 bases). The sample consisted of PBMCs or a T cell subset sorted from them (not recorded which). This CDR3 is CSAEGTSTDTQYF. The CDR3 nucleotides are TGCAGTGCCGAAGGGACTAGCACAGATACGCAGTATTTT.